This T cell receptor (beta chain) was identified in a study of OX40 agonist ivuxolimab in advanced cancers. Background on the study: People who had prior anti-PD-1, anti-PD-L1 or anti-CTLA-4 therapy could take part, and about 40% had some.

Clones were sequenced by immunoSEQ multiplex PCR, and TCRdb holds only the in-frame ones, with some missing. The table shows tens of thousands of clones, with 75% to 85% occurring only once. Sampling of blood occurred at baseline, cycle 4 day 1, and cycle 7 day 1. CDR3 length: 12 amino acids. The V end was cut by 4 bases, the J end by 4 bases, with 10 bases between. From germline, CDR1 is SQVTM and CDR2 ANQGSEA. The specimen was CD4+ or CD8+ T cells sorted from blood, collected in a trial of the OX40 agonist ivuxolimab. This TCR was recovered from an adult with an advanced solid tumor such as melanoma, head and neck, liver or kidney cancer. The rearrangement links TRBV29-1 to TRBJ1-2, with TRBD1 as a possible D gene (6 bases). CDR3 loop: CSVGGLGYGYTF. As DNA, the CDR3 is TGCAGCGTTGGGGGGCTTGGCTATGGCTACACCTTC. The whole variable domain, filled in from reference TRBV29-1 and TRBJ1-2, reads SAVISQKPSRDICQRGTSLTIQCQVDSQVTMMFWYRQQPGQSLTLIATANQGSEATYESGFVIDKFPISRPNLTFSTLTVSNMSPEDSSIYLCSVGGLGYGYTFGSGTRLTVV.